This T cell receptor (beta chain) was recovered during a study of blood T cells in healthy people across ages. As for the study in general: Template switching retrieved approximately one barcoded beta molecule for each two T cells.

CDR1 and CDR2 (germline): LNHDA, SQIVND (reference sequence). The CDR3 totals 11 residues. The study isolated at least 6.5 million PBMCs from each sample. Per sample, at least 5 micrograms of total RNA were extracted. A sample-barcoded 5' primer and a J-beta primer mix were used in a second PCR of roughly 7 to 11 cycles. MiXCR was run by TCRdb on the 5' RACE reads, yielding one entry per CDR3 protein. The sample lists 700,000 to 800,000 distinct CDR3 sequences, 40% to 45% seen once, with 20% to 25% in the top ten. This rearrangement joins TRBV19 to TRBJ2-4; D unclear. The better agreement between TRBJ2-7 and the DNA end casts doubt on the J call. This TCR came from a woman between 55 and 75 years old in good health. The source material was blood. The CDR3 protein is CASMGPYEQYF. The CDR3 coding sequence is TGTGCCAGTATGGGTCCCTACGAGCAGTACTTC.